A selection of T cell receptor beta chains follows, all from one sample in a study of post-analysis software for immune sequencing data. TCRdb processed the PCR reads anew with MiXCR; each CDR3 protein has one entry. The repertoire holds fewer than 900,000 distinct CDR3 sequences, more than 45% seen once, with over 4.5% in the top ten. Sequencing was carried out using blood. These receptors originate from a girl aged 5 to 17 with multiple sclerosis. Each CDR3 is given without its conserved first and last residue.

TRBV4-1	ASSLLSTNEKLF
TRBV12-3/TRBV12-4	ASRVQGAPNNEQF
TRBV5-5	ASSLATQGDYGYT
TRBV9	ASSATSGPYEQY
TRBV24-1	ATSDRGRGGAETQY
TRBV25-1	ASSEGLAGGLTDTQY
TRBV11-2	ASSVQRETQY
TRBV12-3/TRBV12-4	ASSLEAGVSDEQF
TRBV3-1	ASSQVGRNTEAF
TRBV2	ASSEFLDRLVDEQF
TRBV29-1	SVAAGQNQPQH
TRBV18	ATSGATYEQY
TRBV7-2	ASSLEPPGVDTEAF
TRBV27	ASSAGLNTEAF
TRBV6-5	ATTSDMRNTEAF
TRBV29-1	SVGDRLAKNIQY
TRBV3-1	ASSQVGKTRIQY
TRBV4-1	ASSQGPLGLKTQY
TRBV18	ASSPPEGGKF
TRBV12-3/TRBV12-4	ASSPSGLEQY
TRBV6-5	ASSYWPGQGEDTQY
TRBV9	ASSVLPGAQGSGYEQY
TRBV12-3/TRBV12-4	ASSLALAGGPHEQF
TRBV6-5	ASSYSDAVAYYGYT
TRBV7-9	ASSPSGISTGELF
TRBV20-1	SARVSSGRAIDEQF
TRBV20-1	SARDIPNEKLF
TRBV27	ASNPGTGSGLNQPQH
TRBV29-1	SVEPSGKVGELF
TRBV28	ASSLVGGELF
TRBV20-1	SATGTSGKNEQF
TRBV9	ASGDYSSYNEQF
TRBV13	ASSLASGPRNTEAF
TRBV9	ARSPLTMGGDEQY
TRBV27	ASRETGTYEQY
TRBV28	ASSLILYNEQF
TRBV5-1	ASSFGPSQYNEQF
TRBV5-6	ASSYTWSGTQY
TRBV20-1	SASTSGVQETQY
TRBV5-1	ASSSGLAGGSGNEQF
TRBV4-2	ASSQSLGGRLEAADTQY
TRBV28	ASSLYSGRAYEQY
TRBV9	ASSPPPQH
TRBV7-8	ASSPRPWDSSSGASVLT
TRBV7-2	AGSFLRFGAAVTDTQY
TRBV6-5	ASSYSMSEQF
TRBV24-1	ATSDIASSYNEQF
TRBV7-2	ASSSTGVRETQY
TRBV28	ASSARADQETQY
TRBV4-2	ASSQERGETSYNEQF